This TCR beta chain was profiled in a study of cytomegalovirus exposure and HLA in healthy donors. Study-wide points: The tendency of first-cohort TCR clusters to co-occur in the 100 to 150 validation repertoires emerged from a later analysis. In vitro, a few CMV-associated chains proved specific for CMV antigens.

The donors were part of the roughly 110-subject validation cohort, which stood apart from the roughly 680-subject first cohort. Profiling relied on immunoSEQ multiplex PCR, and the TCRdb table lists in-frame clones only, not all of them. The sample includes 100,000 or so clones, 85% to 90% seen only once; the top ten take 4%. A word on this clone: The antigen is not known.

Sequenced material: PBMCs. This clonotype originated in a woman between 18 and 29 years old in good health and CMV-seropositive.

CDR3 in DNA: TGTGCCAGCACTCGGGAGGGGGCCGGGGAGCTGTTTTTT. Translating it yields CASTREGAGELFF. The rearrangement uses TRBV2 and TRBJ2-2, with 8 positions matching TRBD2. Germline CDR1 and CDR2: SNHLY and FYNNEI. The length of the CDR3 is 13 residues. Trimming removed 7 bases from V and 6 bases from J; junction bases left unmatched: 4.